Listed below are T cell receptor beta chains from one sample, sequenced in a study of Ad26.COV2.S vaccination and SARS-CoV-2 variants. Sequencing used immunoSEQ multiplex PCR; TCRdb keeps in-frame clones, though not all of them. The sample lists hundreds of thousands of clones, roughly 81% occurring once. This specimen was peripheral blood, taken in a trial of Ad26.COV2.S vaccine versus placebo. These receptors originate from a person between 18 and 59 years old who received the Ad26.COV2.S COVID-19 vaccine or a placebo. Each CDR3 is given with its conserved first and last residue. The D gene is left open where the match is weak. Not every row has a clone size; where given, it reads once, few, many or a size class.

cdr3_length: 14; v_call: TRBV21-1; d_call: NA; j_call: TRBJ2-5; clone_size: once; cdr3_aa: CASSKGPLGETQYF; cdr3_nt: TGTGCCAGCAGCAAAGGACCACTAGGGGAGACCCAGTACTTC
cdr3_length: 15; v_call: TRBV3-1/TRBV3-2; d_call: TRBD1; j_call: TRBJ1-2; clone_size: NA; cdr3_aa: CASSLEGQRNYGYTF; cdr3_nt: TGTGCCAGCAGCCTCGAGGGACAGCGTAACTATGGCTACACCTTC
cdr3_length: 17; v_call: TRBV7-6; d_call: TRBD2; j_call: TRBJ2-2; clone_size: few; cdr3_aa: CASSQGTSGRQTGELFF; cdr3_nt: TGTGCCAGCAGCCAGGGGACTAGCGGGAGGCAAACCGGGGAGCTGTTTTTT
cdr3_length: 12; v_call: TRBV6-5; d_call: TRBD1; j_call: TRBJ2-7; clone_size: NA; cdr3_aa: CASRDRGHEQYF; cdr3_nt: TGTGCCAGCAGGGACAGGGGGCATGAGCAGTACTTC
cdr3_length: 19; v_call: TRBV9; d_call: TRBD2; j_call: TRBJ2-1; clone_size: NA; cdr3_aa: CASSVALQGRGLASNEQFF; cdr3_nt: TGTGCCAGCAGCGTAGCTCTCCAGGGAAGAGGACTAGCGAGCAATGAGCAGTTCTTC
cdr3_length: 16; v_call: TRBV5-4; d_call: NA; j_call: TRBJ1-6; clone_size: NA; cdr3_aa: CASSDRRQSYNSPLHF; cdr3_nt: TGTGCCAGCAGCGATCGTAGACAGAGCTATAATTCACCCCTCCACTTT
cdr3_length: 15; v_call: TRBV7-2; d_call: TRBD2; j_call: TRBJ2-3; clone_size: NA; cdr3_aa: CASSSGGAALDTQYF; cdr3_nt: TGTGCCAGCAGCTCCGGGGGGGCTGCACTGGATACGCAGTATTTT
cdr3_length: 15; v_call: TRBV7-9; d_call: NA; j_call: TRBJ2-3; clone_size: once; cdr3_aa: CASSLGLHSTDTQYF; cdr3_nt: TGTGCCAGCAGCTTAGGCCTACATAGCACAGATACGCAGTATTTT
cdr3_length: 13; v_call: TRBV5-1; d_call: TRBD1; j_call: TRBJ1-1; clone_size: few; cdr3_aa: CASGNRGGTEAFF; cdr3_nt: TGCGCCAGCGGCAACAGGGGAGGGACTGAAGCTTTCTTT
cdr3_length: 13; v_call: TRBV6-5; d_call: NA; j_call: TRBJ1-1; clone_size: NA; cdr3_aa: CASSYGTDTEAFF; cdr3_nt: TGTGCCAGCAGTTACGGGACGGACACTGAAGCTTTCTTT
cdr3_length: 15; v_call: TRBV19; d_call: NA; j_call: TRBJ1-4; clone_size: NA; cdr3_aa: CASSAGQGNDEKLFF; cdr3_nt: TGTGCCAGTAGTGCCGGCCAGGGCAACGATGAAAAACTGTTTTTT
cdr3_length: 15; v_call: TRBV12-5; d_call: NA; j_call: TRBJ2-7; clone_size: NA; cdr3_aa: CASGFPGRDNYEQYF; cdr3_nt: TGTGCTAGTGGTTTTCCTGGGCGGGATAACTACGAGCAGTACTTC
cdr3_length: 14; v_call: TRBV7-9; d_call: NA; j_call: TRBJ2-2; clone_size: few; cdr3_aa: CASSPQMNTGELFF; cdr3_nt: TGTGCCAGCAGTCCCCAGATGAACACCGGGGAGCTGTTTTTT
cdr3_length: 13; v_call: TRBV6-5; d_call: NA; j_call: TRBJ2-2; clone_size: NA; cdr3_aa: CASSQTITGELFF; cdr3_nt: TGTGCCAGCAGTCAGACAATCACCGGGGAGCTGTTTTTT
cdr3_length: 15; v_call: TRBV4-3; d_call: NA; j_call: TRBJ1-1; clone_size: NA; cdr3_aa: CASSQDILETTEAFF; cdr3_nt: TGCGCCAGCAGCCAAGATATCCTGGAGACCACTGAAGCTTTCTTT
cdr3_length: 13; v_call: TRBV25-1; d_call: NA; j_call: TRBJ2-3; clone_size: once; cdr3_aa: CASSVGRTDTQYF; cdr3_nt: TGTGCCAGCAGTGTGGGTCGCACAGATACGCAGTATTTT
cdr3_length: 13; v_call: TRBV6-5; d_call: NA; j_call: TRBJ2-2; clone_size: few; cdr3_aa: CASSYLVPWELFF; cdr3_nt: TGTGCCAGCAGTTACTTAGTGCCCTGGGAGCTGTTTTTT
cdr3_length: 16; v_call: TRBV15; d_call: TRBD2; j_call: TRBJ2-1; clone_size: once; cdr3_aa: CATSSPAGTRYNEQFF; cdr3_nt: TGTGCCACCAGCTCCCCCGCCGGGACTAGATACAATGAGCAGTTCTTC
cdr3_length: 16; v_call: TRBV19; d_call: TRBD2; j_call: TRBJ2-1; clone_size: NA; cdr3_aa: CASSNTGGEDYNEQFF; cdr3_nt: TGTGCCAGTAGCAATACGGGAGGGGAAGACTACAATGAGCAGTTCTTC
cdr3_length: 13; v_call: TRBV4-1; d_call: NA; j_call: TRBJ2-5; clone_size: once; cdr3_aa: CASSPRTDETQYF; cdr3_nt: TGCGCCAGCAGCCCACGCACCGACGAGACCCAGTACTTC
cdr3_length: 12; v_call: TRBV5-1; d_call: TRBD1; j_call: TRBJ1-2; clone_size: NA; cdr3_aa: CASSPGQGGYTF; cdr3_nt: TGCGCCAGCAGCCCCGGACAGGGTGGCTACACCTTC
cdr3_length: 16; v_call: TRBV4-1; d_call: NA; j_call: TRBJ2-3; clone_size: NA; cdr3_aa: CASSRYGGESTDTQYF; cdr3_nt: TGCGCCAGCAGCCGATACGGTGGGGAGTCCACAGATACGCAGTATTTT
cdr3_length: 13; v_call: TRBV12-3/TRBV12-4; d_call: NA; j_call: TRBJ1-4; clone_size: NA; cdr3_aa: CASSSNKGGKLFF; cdr3_nt: TGTGCCAGCAGTTCAAACAAGGGGGGAAAACTGTTTTTT
cdr3_length: 11; v_call: TRBV7-9; d_call: NA; j_call: TRBJ2-7; clone_size: NA; cdr3_aa: CASSLSYEQYF; cdr3_nt: TGTGCCAGCAGCTTAAGCTACGAGCAGTACTTC
cdr3_length: 16; v_call: TRBV7-8; d_call: NA; j_call: TRBJ2-7; clone_size: NA; cdr3_aa: CASSPEGTGWSYEQYF; cdr3_nt: TGTGCCAGCAGTCCGGAGGGCACAGGGTGGTCCTACGAGCAGTACTTC
cdr3_length: 13; v_call: TRBV4-1; d_call: NA; j_call: TRBJ2-5; clone_size: NA; cdr3_aa: CASSARVEETQYF; cdr3_nt: TGCGCCAGCAGCGCGAGGGTGGAAGAGACCCAGTACTTC
cdr3_length: 16; v_call: TRBV25-1; d_call: TRBD2; j_call: TRBJ2-2; clone_size: NA; cdr3_aa: CASSSTSGSSFGELFF; cdr3_nt: TGTGCCAGCAGCTCGACTAGCGGGAGTTCGTTCGGGGAGCTGTTTTTT
cdr3_length: 12; v_call: TRBV28; d_call: NA; j_call: TRBJ2-1; clone_size: NA; cdr3_aa: CASIGNYNEQFF; cdr3_nt: TGTGCCAGCATCGGGAACTACAATGAGCAGTTCTTC
cdr3_length: 15; v_call: TRBV19; d_call: NA; j_call: TRBJ2-1; clone_size: NA; cdr3_aa: CASSRPPGSYNEQFF; cdr3_nt: TGTGCCAGTAGTAGACCCCCGGGGTCCTACAATGAGCAGTTCTTC
cdr3_length: 12; v_call: TRBV28; d_call: NA; j_call: TRBJ1-1; clone_size: NA; cdr3_aa: CASRRENTEAFF; cdr3_nt: TGTGCCAGCAGGCGGGAGAACACTGAAGCTTTCTTT
cdr3_length: 18; v_call: TRBV7-7; d_call: NA; j_call: TRBJ1-6; clone_size: NA; cdr3_aa: CASSTLGSRSSYNSPLHF; cdr3_nt: TGTGCCAGCAGCACTCTCGGTAGCAGGAGCTCCTATAATTCACCCCTCCACTTT
cdr3_length: 16; v_call: TRBV5-1; d_call: TRBD2; j_call: TRBJ2-5; clone_size: NA; cdr3_aa: CASSLAVTSGVETQYF; cdr3_nt: TGCGCCAGCAGCTTGGCGGTAACTAGCGGGGTGGAGACCCAGTACTTC
cdr3_length: 12; v_call: TRBV2; d_call: NA; j_call: TRBJ2-3; clone_size: NA; cdr3_aa: CASSIFGDTQYF; cdr3_nt: TGTGCCAGCAGCATTTTTGGGGATACGCAGTATTTT
cdr3_length: 15; v_call: TRBV11-2; d_call: TRBD2; j_call: TRBJ2-1; clone_size: NA; cdr3_aa: CASSLIAGGSNEQFF; cdr3_nt: TGTGCCAGCAGCTTGATAGCGGGGGGCTCCAATGAGCAGTTCTTC
cdr3_length: 14; v_call: TRBV7-2; d_call: TRBD2; j_call: TRBJ2-1; clone_size: NA; cdr3_aa: CASRPGLAFNEQFF; cdr3_nt: TGTGCCAGCAGGCCGGGACTAGCGTTCAATGAGCAGTTCTTC
cdr3_length: 14; v_call: TRBV7-2; d_call: NA; j_call: TRBJ2-3; clone_size: NA; cdr3_aa: CASSSGSGSDTQYF; cdr3_nt: TGTGCCAGCAGTTCAGGGTCTGGTTCAGATACGCAGTATTTT
cdr3_length: 13; v_call: TRBV24-1; d_call: NA; j_call: TRBJ2-3; clone_size: NA; cdr3_aa: CATSDFVTDTQYF; cdr3_nt: TGTGCCACCAGTGATTTCGTGACAGATACGCAGTATTTT
cdr3_length: 18; v_call: TRBV6-2/TRBV6-3; d_call: NA; j_call: TRBJ1-1; clone_size: NA; cdr3_aa: CASSYQQGGPGRDTEAFF; cdr3_nt: TGTGCCAGCAGTTACCAACAGGGAGGGCCGGGGAGGGACACTGAAGCTTTCTTT
cdr3_length: 16; v_call: TRBV19; d_call: TRBD1; j_call: TRBJ2-1; clone_size: few; cdr3_aa: CASSLTRDRAMVGQFF; cdr3_nt: TGTGCCAGTAGTCTGACCCGGGACAGGGCAATGGTTGGGCAGTTCTTC
cdr3_length: 16; v_call: TRBV5-6; d_call: TRBD1; j_call: TRBJ1-4; clone_size: NA; cdr3_aa: CASSSGQGLTNEKLFF; cdr3_nt: TGTGCCAGCAGCTCCGGACAGGGGTTGACTAATGAAAAACTGTTTTTT
cdr3_length: 16; v_call: TRBV9; d_call: NA; j_call: TRBJ2-2; clone_size: NA; cdr3_aa: CASSVGGGKATGELFF; cdr3_nt: TGTGCCAGCAGCGTAGGCGGGGGCAAGGCCACCGGGGAGCTGTTTTTT
cdr3_length: 17; v_call: TRBV5-6; d_call: TRBD1; j_call: TRBJ1-2; clone_size: NA; cdr3_aa: CASSLNRTGGQGYGYTF; cdr3_nt: TGTGCCAGCAGCCTAAACCGGACTGGCGGACAGGGTTATGGCTACACCTTC
cdr3_length: 17; v_call: TRBV6-4; d_call: NA; j_call: TRBJ2-2; clone_size: NA; cdr3_aa: CASSDSGGWPGTGELFF; cdr3_nt: TGTGCCAGCAGTGACTCGGGGGGATGGCCCGGCACCGGGGAGCTGTTTTTT
cdr3_length: 15; v_call: TRBV30; d_call: TRBD1; j_call: TRBJ2-3; clone_size: NA; cdr3_aa: CAWSVRQGSTDTQYF; cdr3_nt: TGTGCCTGGAGTGTACGACAGGGGAGCACAGATACGCAGTATTTT
cdr3_length: 16; v_call: TRBV7-9; d_call: NA; j_call: TRBJ1-4; clone_size: NA; cdr3_aa: CASRSNSTATNEKLFF; cdr3_nt: TGTGCCAGCAGGTCAAACAGTACTGCAACTAATGAAAAACTGTTTTTT
cdr3_length: 15; v_call: TRBV5-6; d_call: TRBD2; j_call: TRBJ2-3; clone_size: NA; cdr3_aa: CASSLAGVGADTQYF; cdr3_nt: TGTGCCAGCAGTTTAGCGGGAGTGGGCGCAGATACGCAGTATTTT
cdr3_length: 16; v_call: TRBV4-3; d_call: NA; j_call: TRBJ1-2; clone_size: once; cdr3_aa: CASSQDALHPGYGYTF; cdr3_nt: TGCGCCAGCAGCCAAGATGCACTACACCCGGGCTATGGCTACACCTTC
cdr3_length: 13; v_call: TRBV15; d_call: NA; j_call: TRBJ1-4; clone_size: NA; cdr3_aa: CATYSGGREKLFF; cdr3_nt: TGTGCCACCTATTCGGGGGGGCGAGAAAAACTGTTTTTT
cdr3_length: 15; v_call: TRBV7-8; d_call: TRBD2; j_call: TRBJ2-1; clone_size: once; cdr3_aa: CASSPTSGKVNEQFF; cdr3_nt: TGTGCCAGCAGCCCGACTAGCGGGAAGGTGAATGAGCAGTTCTTC
cdr3_length: 17; v_call: TRBV6-2/TRBV6-3; d_call: TRBD1; j_call: TRBJ2-7; clone_size: NA; cdr3_aa: CASSSLGFGTETYEQYF; cdr3_nt: TGTGCCAGCAGTTCCCTGGGGTTTGGGACAGAGACCTACGAGCAGTACTTC
cdr3_length: 14; v_call: TRBV7-8; d_call: NA; j_call: TRBJ2-7; clone_size: NA; cdr3_aa: CASRLTQGGYEQYF; cdr3_nt: TGTGCCAGCAGGCTGACCCAGGGGGGCTACGAGCAGTACTTC
cdr3_length: 16; v_call: TRBV27; d_call: TRBD2; j_call: TRBJ2-7; clone_size: NA; cdr3_aa: CASRAGGGHHQYEQYF; cdr3_nt: TGTGCCAGCCGTGCGGGGGGGGGACACCATCAATACGAGCAGTACTTC
cdr3_length: 16; v_call: TRBV4-1; d_call: TRBD1; j_call: TRBJ1-4; clone_size: NA; cdr3_aa: CASRRPGGGRDEKLFF; cdr3_nt: TGCGCCAGTCGCCGGCCAGGGGGCGGTAGGGATGAAAAACTGTTTTTT
cdr3_length: 16; v_call: TRBV7-2; d_call: TRBD1; j_call: TRBJ2-3; clone_size: NA; cdr3_aa: CASSTTGGLSTDTQYF; cdr3_nt: TGTGCCAGCAGCACGACAGGGGGCCTATCCACAGATACGCAGTATTTT
cdr3_length: 14; v_call: TRBV19; d_call: NA; j_call: TRBJ2-7; clone_size: NA; cdr3_aa: CASSTGTSINEQYF; cdr3_nt: TGTGCCAGTAGTACGGGGACATCCATCAACGAGCAGTACTTC